This T cell receptor (beta chain) was recorded in a study of shared clonotypes between healthy human individuals. At the level of the study: The plates for each donor numbered three CD4 naive, three CD4 memory, two CD8 naive and one CD8 memory.

This clone was counted once. The antigen is unknown. Regarding the study as a whole: It was observed that roughly 5.1% of naive CD4 clonotypes were shared across several donors.

CDR3 length equals 18 residues. In germline, CDR1 is SGHRS, CDR2 YFSETQ. Losses at the gene ends were 0 bases for V and 0 bases for J; bases not matched to a gene: 7. Generated by immunoSEQ multiplex PCR, the TCRdb table keeps only in-frame clones and is missing some. The sample holds some 1.5 million clones, around 95% seen once. The sequenced sample consisted of naive CD4+ T cells sorted from blood. Subset reported: CD45RA+ positively selected. The rearrangement joins TRBV5-1 to TRBJ2-3; TRBD2 aligns across 10 bases. The clonotype comes from a man aged 25-45 years in good health. CDR3 nucleotides: TGCGCCAGCAGCTTGGTATCTAGCGGGAGTGTGAGCACAGATACGCAGTATTTT. The encoded protein is CASSLVSSGSVSTDTQYF.